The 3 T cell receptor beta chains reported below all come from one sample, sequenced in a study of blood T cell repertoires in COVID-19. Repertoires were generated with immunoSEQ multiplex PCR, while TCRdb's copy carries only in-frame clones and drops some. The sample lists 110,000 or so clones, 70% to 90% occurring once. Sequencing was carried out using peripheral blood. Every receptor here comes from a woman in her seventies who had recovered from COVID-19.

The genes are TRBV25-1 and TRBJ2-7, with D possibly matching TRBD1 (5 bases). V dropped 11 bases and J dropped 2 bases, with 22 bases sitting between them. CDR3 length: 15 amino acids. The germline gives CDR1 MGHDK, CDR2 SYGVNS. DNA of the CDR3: TGTGCCGGCAAGGAAGGTGGCGGACACCCCTACGAGCAGTACTTC. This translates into CAGKEGGGHPYEQYF.

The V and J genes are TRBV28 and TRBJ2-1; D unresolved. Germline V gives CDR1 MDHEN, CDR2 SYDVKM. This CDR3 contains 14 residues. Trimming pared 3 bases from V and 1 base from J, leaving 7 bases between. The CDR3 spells CASSLGISYNEQFF. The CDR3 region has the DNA TGTGCCAGCAGTTTGGGCATTTCCTACAATGAGCAGTTCTTC.

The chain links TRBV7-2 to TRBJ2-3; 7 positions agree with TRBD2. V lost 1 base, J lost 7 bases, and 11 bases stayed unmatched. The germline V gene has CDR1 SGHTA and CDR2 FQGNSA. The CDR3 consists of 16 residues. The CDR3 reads CASSLEFWAGGNTQYF. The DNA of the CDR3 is TGTGCCAGCAGCTTAGAATTTTGGGCCGGGGGGAATACGCAGTATTTT.